This T cell receptor (beta chain) was captured by sequencing in a study of kidney transplant recipient with SARS-CoV-2 infection. This CDR3 is 18 amino acids long. TCRdb re-derived calls from the reads in MiXCR, one entry per CDR3 protein. This table has about 250,000 distinct CDR3 sequences, under 35% appearing once. The receptor was derived from a male patient between 25 and 39 years old who had COVID-19 and was a kidney transplant recipient. Some of these T cells may belong to the graft donor. The sequences come from a blood sample, collected at baseline and on roughly day 110 from a kidney transplant recipient. This rearrangement joins TRBV12-2 to TRBJ2-6. TRBV12-2 is an annotated pseudogene. The CDR3 region has the DNA TGTGCAAGTCGCTACGGAGACTCCACACAAAGTCGGGCCGACGTCCTGACTTTC. It specifies CASRYGDSTQSRADVLTF.